This record covers a single T cell receptor beta chain. The data belong to a study of technical replicates of blood from a handful of donors. The assay was immunoSEQ multiplex PCR, and TCRdb's table has in-frame clones only and misses some. This table holds about 71,000 clones, nearly 98% found once. The sequenced sample consisted of T cells isolated from PBMCs. The receptor was derived from a human donor in good health.

The CDR3 here is CASSSSRRESYEQYF. CDR3 bases: TGTGCCAGCAGTTCGTCCCGACGGGAATCCTACGAGCAGTACTTC. The chain is built from TRBV28 and TRBJ2-7, with TRBD2 as a possible D gene (5 bases). The V end was cut by 4 bases, the J end by 1 base, with 14 bases between. The CDR3 consists of 15 residues. CDR1 and CDR2 from the germline V gene are MDHEN and SYDVKM.